The rows below give T cell receptor beta chains drawn from one sample of a study of blood T cell repertoires in COVID-19. Assay used: immunoSEQ multiplex PCR; TCRdb lists only in-frame clones, some missing. Seen here are more than 150,000 clones, about 80% observed once, and the top ten hold 0.5% to 0.65%. The sequenced material came from peripheral blood. Receptors originate from a man in his 60s with acute or convalescent COVID-19. Each CDR3 is given with its conserved first and last residue. D genes are given only for firm matches. Expanded clones are given a class, and other clones once, few, many or no size at all.

-	TRBV27	TRBJ1-1	few	13	CACVGLVNTEAFF	TGTGCCTGCGTTGGGCTGGTGAACACTGAAGCTTTCTTT
-	TRBV11-2	TRBJ1-6	-	15	CASSPGGISNSPLHF	TGTGCCAGCAGCCCCGGGGGGATTAGTAATTCACCCCTCCACTTT
TRBD2	TRBV28	TRBJ2-7	-	14	CASRLGLAGYEQYF	TGTGCCAGCAGGCTGGGACTAGCGGGGTACGAGCAGTACTTC
-	TRBV3-1/TRBV3-2	TRBJ2-5	few	13	CASSQAPRGTQYF	TGTGCCAGCAGCCAGGCGCCCAGGGGGACCCAGTACTTC
-	TRBV5-1	TRBJ1-4	-	13	CASSSRGGEKLFF	TGCGCCAGCAGCTCCAGGGGAGGGGAAAAACTGTTTTTT
-	TRBV18	TRBJ1-2	few	14	CASSVTAFGRGYTF	TGTGCCAGCTCGGTAACAGCCTTCGGGAGGGGCTACACCTTC
-	TRBV30	TRBJ1-3	-	13	CAWSTYEGNTIYF	TGTGCCTGGAGTACCTACGAGGGAAACACCATATATTTT
-	TRBV7-9	TRBJ2-2	-	13	CASSLQGSGELFF	TGTGCCAGCAGCTTACAGGGGTCCGGGGAGCTGTTTTTT
TRBD2	TRBV19	TRBJ2-1	few	15	CASGKTSGRGNEQFF	TGTGCCAGTGGGAAGACTAGCGGGAGAGGGAATGAGCAGTTCTTC
-	TRBV6-5	TRBJ1-4	-	11	CASSPLEKLFF	TGTGCCAGCAGTCCTCTAGAAAAACTGTTTTTT
-	TRBV7-8	TRBJ1-1	-	14	CASSPRTGNTEAFF	TGTGCCAGCAGCCCGAGGACGGGAAACACTGAAGCTTTCTTT
-	TRBV24-1	TRBJ1-5	-	14	CATSEDGLIQPQHF	TGTGCCACCAGTGAGGACGGACTGATTCAGCCCCAGCATTTT
TRBD1	TRBV7-9	TRBJ2-5	-	14	CASSPGQGQETQYF	TGTGCCAGCAGCCCGGGACAGGGGCAAGAGACCCAGTACTTC
TRBD1	TRBV5-8	TRBJ1-3	-	17	CASSPGTGLYSGNTIYF	TGTGCCAGCAGCCCCGGGACAGGCCTATACTCTGGAAACACCATATATTTT
TRBD1	TRBV29-1	TRBJ2-3	-	14	CSVAPGQSTDTQYF	TGCAGCGTTGCCCCGGGACAGTCCACAGATACGCAGTATTTT
-	TRBV2	TRBJ1-3	-	17	CASSELRLSDTGNTIYF	TGTGCCAGCAGTGAATTACGATTAAGCGATACTGGAAACACCATATATTTT
TRBD1	TRBV7-2	TRBJ1-6	-	15	CASTPRQGWNSPLHF	TGTGCCAGCACCCCGAGACAGGGTTGGAATTCACCCCTCCACTTT
TRBD1	TRBV7-2	TRBJ1-1	-	13	CASSLGPGGQAFF	TGTGCCAGCAGCTTAGGTCCAGGGGGGCAAGCTTTCTTT